This record concerns one T cell receptor (beta chain) sequence. In the authors' workflow: Amplification from reference gene primers served as the basis for estimated nucleated cell counts. Clones were sequenced by immunoSEQ multiplex PCR, and TCRdb holds only the in-frame ones, with some missing. The V and J calls and clone size were taken over from that table, and D and trimming were inferred from the DNA. The repertoire consists of around 160,000 clones, with 81% occurring once and the leading ten covering roughly 8.8%. The sample is drawn from a study of blood T cell repertoires in COVID-19. The overall study: Acute and convalescent COVID-19 samples came from the United States, Italy and Spain. T cells, B-cell-depleted T cells, or PBMCs supplied cDNA or gDNA.

Germline V CDR1 and CDR2: MGHDK, SYGVNS. CDR3 length: 15 amino acids. J was trimmed by 5 bases and V by 4 bases; bases with no gene match: 9. The material sequenced was peripheral blood. The receptor's source is a human donor with acute or convalescent COVID-19. The donor label of this sample is uncertain. The gene calls are TRBV25-1 and TRBJ2-5, with TRBD2 identical over 8 bases. This CDR3 reads CASSVAGGRGETQYF. The CDR3 DNA sequence: TGTGCCAGCAGTGTCGCGGGGGGCCGAGGGGAGACCCAGTACTTC.